These 23 T cell receptor beta chains were sequenced from one sample in a study of blood T cells in healthy people across ages. For the second PCR, which ran for about 6 to 11 cycles, a sample-barcoded 5' primer and a J-beta primer mix were used. TCRdb ran MiXCR on the 5' RACE reads and lists one entry per CDR3 protein. The sample lists some 1.4 million distinct CDR3 sequences, 35% to 45% occurring once. Input material: blood. The receptors shown here come from a woman younger than 35 in good health.

This clonotype showed up just a few times. V usage is TRBV7-3 and J usage is TRBJ1-4; D possibly corresponds to TRBD1 (6 bases). CDR1 is SGHTA and CDR2 is FQGTGA in the germline V gene. There are 15 residues in the CDR3. Trimming pared 0 bases from V and 5 bases from J, leaving 10 bases between. CDR3 sequence reads: CASSLTGTPNEKLFF. The CDR3 nucleotides are TGTGCCAGCAGCTTAACCGGGACACCGAATGAAAAACTGTTTTTT.

The chain couples TRBV4-1 to TRBJ1-2; a possible D gene is TRBD1 (6 bases). Germline V lookup: CDR1 MGHRA, CDR2 YSYEKL. Trimming cost V 3 bases and J 7 bases, with 21 bases left between them. The CDR3 covers 16 residues. The CDR3 sequence is CASSQATQGNHFGYTF. The CDR3, as DNA: TGCGCCAGCAGCCAGGCTACACAGGGAAATCATTTTGGCTACACCTTC.

This chain joins TRBV19 and TRBJ1-2; weak D call: TRBD1 (6 bases). This CDR3 contains 15 residues. Germline CDR1 LNHDA, CDR2 SQIVND (reference sequence). V was cut by 5 bases and J by 2 bases, with 15 bases left in between. DNA for the CDR3: TGTGCCAGTAGTGAAGGGGGGAACGTAAACTATGGCTACACCTTC. Protein product: CASSEGGNVNYGYTF.

The chain recombines TRBV24-1 with TRBJ1-5; D not certain. V lost 3 bases to trimming and J lost 5 bases, with 22 bases between them. The CDR3 has 18 residues. Germline CDR1 KGHDR, CDR2 SFDVKD. The CDR3 spells CATSDRRKVWEGYQPQHF. CDR3 in DNA: TGTGCCACCAGTGATCGGCGTAAGGTTTGGGAGGGCTATCAGCCCCAGCATTTT.

This clonotype was seen a few times. V gene TRBV12-3 or TRBV12-4 combines with J gene TRBJ1-1, with D tentatively TRBD1 (5 bases). The CDR3 is 13 amino acids. V shed 3 bases and J shed 5 bases, with 10 bases lying between them. The CDR3 DNA reads TGTGCCAGCAGTTTGGGGGGAGAGACTGAAGCTTTCTTT. Its translation is CASSLGGETEAFF.

This clonotype was observed a handful of times. The rearrangement uses TRBV7-2 and TRBJ2-5; 9 positions match TRBD2. The DNA end is more similar to TRBJ2-7, so the J call may be wrong. The germline V gene encodes CDR1 SGHTA and CDR2 FQGNSA. The CDR3 has 15 residues. CDR3 in amino acids: CASSLGLAGSNEQYF. The DNA of the CDR3 is TGTGCCAGCAGCTTAGGGCTAGCGGGATCCAACGAGCAGTACTTC.

The V call is TRBV6-1, the J call TRBJ2-7, with a possible D match to TRBD1 (6 bases). CDR3 length equals 14 residues. The V gene lost 8 bases and the J gene lost 4 bases, with 18 bases spanning the gap. Per the germline V gene, CDR1 is MNHNS and CDR2 is SASEGT. CDR3 sequence reads: CASRNHDTGYEQYF. The CDR3 nucleotides are TGTGCCAGCCGGAACCACGACACAGGGTACGAGCAGTACTTC.

This chain uses TRBV24-1 with TRBJ1-1; unclear D gene. CDR3 length: 11 amino acids. Germline V gene lookup returns CDR1 KGHDR and CDR2 SFDVKD. The V and J ends lost 12 bases and 2 bases respectively, with 9 bases between them. The CDR3 nucleotides read TGTGCCGCCGAATCAAACACTGAAGCTTTCTTT. Amino acid sequence: CAAESNTEAFF.

V gene TRBV5-1 combines with J gene TRBJ2-4; D uncertain. The J call may be in error: the DNA end matches TRBJ2-7 better. CDR3 length: 16 residues. Germline V CDR1 and CDR2: SGHRS, YFSETQ. Here the CDR3 reads CASSLVDRTAPYEQYF. CDR3 bases: TGCGCCAGCAGCTTGGTGGACCGGACCGCACCCTACGAGCAGTACTTC.

As regards this clonotype: One end of the junction varies from germline; a read error may be responsible. V and J are TRBV3-1 and TRBJ1-4; maybe TRBD1 (5 bases). CDR3 length: 16 amino acids. Looked up from germline, CDR1 is LGHDT and CDR2 is YNNKEL (reference sequence). This CDR3 reads CVSSPTPGPSRGKLFF. The CDR3 nucleotides are TGTGTCAGCAGCCCTACCCCGGGGCCTTCCCGCGGAAAACTGTTTTTT.

This clonotype was counted a few times. The CDR3: CASSEIRRETQYF. The CDR3 coding sequence is TGTGCCAGCAGTGAAATTCGGAGGGAAACGCAGTATTTT. The V call is TRBV6-1, the J call TRBJ2-3; TRBD2 might be the D (6 bases). Per the germline V gene, CDR1 is MNHNS and CDR2 is SASEGT. V was trimmed by 2 bases and J by 9 bases, leaving 12 bases between them. The CDR3 totals 13 residues.

The chain recombines TRBV10-3 with TRBJ2-5; 7 positions match TRBD2. The J call is uncertain, as TRBJ2-7 better fits the DNA end. Germline loops: CDR1 ENHRY, CDR2 SYGVKD. CDR3 length: 11 amino acids. In DNA, the CDR3 is TGTGCCATCAGGGGGGAGGGCGAGCAGTACTTC. This gives the protein CAIRGEGEQYF.

This sequence joins TRBV12-3 or TRBV12-4 and TRBJ2-3; D is perhaps TRBD2 (6 bases). This CDR3 is built from 16 residues. Trimming removed 3 bases at V and 1 base at J, with 14 bases between. For the CDR3, the DNA is TGTGCCAGCAGTTTTAGGGACTCGGGGGGCACAGATACGCAGTATTTT. This sequence encodes CASSFRDSGGTDTQYF.

There are a few counts of this clonotype. J is TRBJ2-3 and V is TRBV27, with TRBD1 as a possible D gene (6 bases). The CDR3 sequence is 16 residues long. Germline V CDR1 and CDR2: MNHEY, SMNVEV (reference sequence). V was shortened by 5 bases and J by 0 bases, with 15 bases between the two germline ends. The CDR3, as DNA: TGTGCCAGCAGTCTAACGGGGACACCTAGCACAGATACGCAGTATTTT. It translates to CASSLTGTPSTDTQYF.

This clonotype was seen only once. The gene calls are TRBV20-1 and TRBJ2-7; tentative D call: TRBD2 (6 bases). Germline-derived CDR1 and CDR2 are DFQATT and SNEGSKA (reference sequence). V was trimmed by 6 bases and J by 7 bases, leaving 13 bases between them. CDR3 size: 11 residues. The CDR3 sequence: CSAGRLGEQYF. Written as DNA, the CDR3 is TGCAGTGCGGGGAGGCTGGGTGAGCAGTACTTC.

The chain carries TRBV7-9 and TRBJ2-7; the D is unclear. The V end was cut by 0 bases, the J end by 6 bases, with 9 bases between. Germline-derived CDR1 and CDR2 are SEHNR and FQNEAQ (reference sequence). The CDR3 covers 13 residues. CDR3 in amino acids: CASSLAVLGEQYF. As DNA, the CDR3 is TGTGCCAGCAGCTTAGCAGTCTTGGGCGAGCAGTACTTC.

This clonotype was observed a handful of times. The CDR3 loop reads CASSSLGLAIYEQYF. The CDR3 DNA reads TGTGCCAGCAGCTCCCTGGGACTAGCGATCTACGAGCAGTACTTC. V and J are TRBV27 and TRBJ2-7, with 10 nucleotides matching TRBD2. Trimming cost V 6 bases and J 3 bases; bases outside gene matches: 8. CDR3 length: 15 amino acids. Per germline, CDR1 MNHEY and CDR2 SMNVEV (reference sequence).

This clonotype was observed a handful of times. This chain links TRBV13 with TRBJ2-5, with 8 positions matching TRBD2. The CDR3 loop spans 15 amino acids. Unmatched junction bases numbered 6, after V lost 5 bases and J lost 1 base. Germline assignment: CDR1 PRHDT and CDR2 FYEKMQ (reference sequence). The CDR3 sequence is CASSPNLAGQETQYF. DNA for the CDR3: TGTGCCAGCAGCCCAAATCTAGCGGGCCAAGAGACCCAGTACTTC.

V and J are TRBV28 and TRBJ1-6; D uncertain. Trimming removed 1 base from V and 5 bases from J, with 3 bases in between. The CDR3 has 13 amino acids. Germline lookup yields CDR1 MDHEN and CDR2 SYDVKM. The CDR3 spells CASSLYHNSPLHF. The CDR3 DNA is TGTGCCAGCAGTTTATACCATAATTCACCCCTCCACTTT.

This chain joins TRBV6-5 and TRBJ2-1, with unresolved D. V was shortened by 5 bases and J by 11 bases, with 13 bases between the two germline ends. The CDR3 totals 12 residues. Germline CDR1 is MNHEY and CDR2 is SVGAGI. DNA of the CDR3: TGTGCCAGCAGTCAAGACCGGTTTAAGCAGTTCTTC. It encodes CASSQDRFKQFF.

The chain carries TRBV28 and TRBJ2-1; 10 nucleotides align to TRBD2. V shed 2 bases, J shed 6 bases, and the junction held 7 bases outside the gene matches. Looked up from germline, CDR1 is MDHEN and CDR2 is SYDVKM. The CDR3 length is 16 residues. The CDR3 DNA sequence: TGTGCCAGCAGTTTACCTGAGCGGGGGGGCTTCAATGAGCAGTTCTTC. It is translated as CASSLPERGGFNEQFF.

This clonotype occurred a few times. J is TRBJ2-3 and V is TRBV20-1, with D possibly being TRBD2 (7 bases). The V end lost 3 bases, the J end lost 3 bases, and 22 bases lay between the germline ends. The germline CDR1 and CDR2 sequences are DFQATT and SNEGSKA (reference sequence). The CDR3 extends over 17 amino acids. The CDR3 sequence: CSASVGGGGRATDTQYF. CDR3 DNA sequence: TGCAGTGCTAGTGTTGGGGGGGGCGGGAGAGCAACAGATACGCAGTATTTT.

This clonotype has only a few counts. This chain connects TRBV7-2 to TRBJ2-5; 10 positions agree with TRBD1. The CDR3 covers 16 residues. J was trimmed by 5 bases and V by 3 bases; bases with no gene match: 9. Germline-derived CDR1 and CDR2 are SGHTA and FQGNSA. CDR3 loop: CASSLDRGTFRETQYF. The DNA for the CDR3 is TGTGCCAGCAGCTTGGACAGGGGGACTTTTCGGGAGACCCAGTACTTC.